These 31 T cell receptor beta chains were all obtained from the same sample, sequenced in a study of shared clonotypes between healthy human individuals. Assay: immunoSEQ multiplex PCR; the TCRdb copy retains only in-frame clones and omits some. In the table there are about 490,000 clones, around 73% of which are singletons. The sample comprised PBMCs. The receptors derive from a woman aged 40 to 55 in good health. Some clones in this sample may be carry-over from other donors' samples.

This clone was recorded once. V gene TRBV9 combines with J gene TRBJ2-2, with D perhaps matching TRBD1 or TRBD2 (6 bases each). Germline loops: CDR1 SGDLS, CDR2 YYNGEE. V lost 0 bases and J 6 bases, leaving 12 bases between the germline ends. This CDR3 is built from 15 residues. This CDR3 is CASSVVQGGPGELFF. The CDR3 coding sequence is TGTGCCAGCAGCGTAGTACAGGGAGGCCCCGGGGAGCTGTTTTTT.

The rearrangement links TRBV2 to TRBJ1-4, with D unclear. Trimming removed 2 bases from V and 7 bases from J, with 2 bases in between. CDR1 and CDR2 (germline): SNHLY, FYNNEI. This CDR3 spans 11 amino acids. CDR3 loop: CASSEFEKLFF. CDR3 coding DNA: TGTGCCAGCAGTGAATTTGAAAAACTGTTTTTT.

V gene TRBV20-1 combines with J gene TRBJ2-7; D possibly corresponds to TRBD2 (6 bases). There are 11 residues in the CDR3. V lost 4 bases and J lost 2, with 6 bases in between. CDR1 and CDR2 from the germline V gene are DFQATT and SNEGSKA (reference sequence). The CDR3 region has the DNA TGCAGTGCTACTAGCGCCTACGAGCAGTACTTC. Its translation: CSATSAYEQYF.

This chain connects TRBV27 to TRBJ1-1; no firm D call. CDR1 and CDR2 from the germline V gene are MNHEY and SMNVEV (reference sequence). The CDR3 spans 14 residues. Trimming removed 5 bases from V and 3 bases from J, with 13 bases in between. CDR3 DNA: TGTGCCAGCAGTCGACGCGGGGTAGACACTGAAGCTTTCTTT. Its protein product is CASSRRGVDTEAFF.

V gene TRBV10-3 combines with J gene TRBJ2-1, with no clear D. Looked up from germline, CDR1 is ENHRY and CDR2 is SYGVKD. V lost 10 bases and J lost 7, with 11 bases in between. CDR3 length: 11 amino acids. The CDR3 nucleotides read TGTGCCAGCTTCTCTGGGAATGAGCAGTTCTTC. This encodes CASFSGNEQFF.

The chain employs TRBV5-4 and TRBJ2-3, with 10 bases identical to TRBD1. The CDR3 totals 12 residues. V shed 4 bases, J shed 13 bases, and the junction held 6 bases outside the gene matches. Germline-derived CDR1 and CDR2 are SGHNT and YYREEE (reference sequence). The CDR3 region is CASSLRDRGKYF. CDR3 nucleotides: TGTGCCAGCAGCCTAAGGGACAGGGGCAAGTATTTT.

This clone appeared a few times. V gene TRBV7-2 combines with J gene TRBJ2-3; D possibly corresponds to TRBD2 (5 bases). CDR3 size: 16 residues. Germline lookup yields CDR1 SGHTA and CDR2 FQGNSA. Trimming left V 1 base short and J 0 bases short, with 11 bases between. CDR3 amino acids: CASSLVSAPSTDTQYF. The CDR3 DNA follows: TGTGCCAGCAGCTTAGTTAGCGCTCCTAGCACAGATACGCAGTATTTT.

The chain combines TRBV2 with TRBJ2-2; 10 positions agree with TRBD2. Per germline, CDR1 SNHLY and CDR2 FYNNEI. This CDR3 comprises 15 residues. The V gene end was trimmed by 4 bases and the J gene end by 6 bases; junction bases not matched to a gene: 5. This chain's CDR3 is CASSVTAGGPGELFF. The DNA of the CDR3 is TGTGCCAGCAGTGTGACAGCGGGAGGGCCCGGGGAGCTGTTTTTT.

This chain uses TRBV30 with TRBJ1-4; D is undetermined. Trimming cost V 3 bases and J 4 bases, with 12 bases left between them. Germline V CDR1 and CDR2: GTSNPN, SVGIG (reference sequence). This CDR3 is built from 14 residues. The CDR3 DNA is TGTGCCTGGAGCCAACGGCGGGTTAATGAAAAACTGTTTTTT. It translates to CAWSQRRVNEKLFF.

V and J are TRBV5-4 and TRBJ1-2; 9 bases fit TRBD1. The CDR3 spans 14 residues. Unmatched junction bases numbered 6, after V lost 6 bases and J lost 3 bases. The germline gives CDR1 SGHNT, CDR2 YYREEE (reference sequence). The CDR3 loop is CASKPRTGDYGYTF. The CDR3 nucleotides read TGTGCCAGCAAACCGAGGACAGGGGACTATGGCTACACCTTC.

This chain links TRBV5-1 with TRBJ1-4; 8 bases are a match to TRBD1. This CDR3 is built from 17 residues. With 5 bases clipped from V and 0 bases from J, the junction kept 9 bases outside the gene matches. CDR1 and CDR2 from the germline V gene are SGHRS and YFSETQ. The CDR3 sequence is CASRAGTGGATNEKLFF. The CDR3, as DNA: TGCGCCAGCAGGGCCGGGACAGGCGGCGCAACTAATGAAAAACTGTTTTTT.

As DNA, the CDR3 is TGTGCCAGCAGACCGGGACAGAGAACCTACGAGCAGTACTTC. This gives the protein CASRPGQRTYEQYF. The chain is built from TRBV28 and TRBJ2-7; 7 nucleotides agree with TRBD1. Per the germline V gene, CDR1 is MDHEN and CDR2 is SYDVKM. The CDR3 loop spans 14 amino acids. V dropped 6 bases and J dropped 2; count of bases not matched to a gene: 7.

This clone was counted a single time. This chain links TRBV29-1 with TRBJ2-5; TRBD2 matches 11 bases. The germline gives CDR1 SQVTM, CDR2 ANQGSEA. V dropped 6 bases and J dropped 5; count of bases not matched to a gene: 2. The CDR3 is made up of 12 amino acids. CDR3 sequence (DNA): TGCAGCGTGATAGCGGGAGGGGAGACCCAGTACTTC. Encoded protein: CSVIAGGETQYF.

J is TRBJ2-7 and V is TRBV6-1, with D hard to call. From germline, CDR1 is MNHNS and CDR2 SASEGT. CDR3 size: 14 residues. V was clipped by 2 bases and J by 0 bases, with 8 bases between them. The CDR3 coding sequence is TGTGCCAGCAGTGAAAATTTAAGCTCCTACGAGCAGTACTTC. Translating gives CASSENLSSYEQYF.

The rearrangement links TRBV27 to TRBJ2-7; TRBD1 matches 7 bases. The CDR3 consists of 14 residues. Germline assignment: CDR1 MNHEY and CDR2 SMNVEV (reference sequence). Trimming cost V 5 bases and J 3 bases; bases outside gene matches: 7. The CDR3 spells CASSPRDRFYEQYF. The CDR3 DNA reads TGTGCCAGCAGTCCAAGGGACAGATTCTACGAGCAGTACTTC.

As regards this clone: This may come from a read error, since a much larger clone is one base off. J is TRBJ1-1 and V is TRBV4-1, with unresolved D. The CDR3 loop spans 14 amino acids. Germline CDR1 MGHRA, CDR2 YSYEKL. CDR3 sequence: CASSQGGDNTEALF. The CDR3, as DNA: TGCGCCAGCAGCCAAGGTGGGGATAACACTGAAGCTCTCTTT.

This rearrangement joins TRBV5-5 to TRBJ2-7; no clear D gene. V shed 5 bases and J shed 2 bases, with 17 bases lying between them. There are 15 residues in the CDR3. Germline CDR1 SGHKS, CDR2 YYEKEE (reference sequence). The CDR3 sequence: CASRRVMTSTYEQYF. The CDR3 DNA sequence: TGTGCCAGCAGACGCGTGATGACAAGTACCTACGAGCAGTACTTC.

The chain recombines TRBV2 with TRBJ2-3, with TRBD2 matching over 12 bases. CDR3 length equals 13 residues. CDR1 is SNHLY, CDR2 FYNNEI, per germline. V gave up 9 bases and J gave up 4 bases; unmatched junction bases: 2. The CDR3 DNA reads TGTGCCAGAGGGACTAGCGGGTCAGATACGCAGTATTTT. Translated, it gives CARGTSGSDTQYF.

The chain uses TRBV18 and TRBJ2-5; the D gene is possibly TRBD2 (6 bases). The germline V gene encodes CDR1 KGHSH and CDR2 LQKENI. Deletions cut 4 bases from V and 2 bases from J, with 14 bases between. This CDR3 has 15 amino acids. Written as DNA, the CDR3 is TGTGCCAGCTCACTTCTGGCCGGGGGACAAGAGACCCAGTACTTC. This codes for CASSLLAGGQETQYF. Using reference TRBV18 and TRBJ2-5 for the parts outside the CDR3, the full variable domain is NAGVMQNPRHLVRRRGQEARLRCSPMKGHSHVYWYRQLPEEGLKFMVYLQKENIIDESGMPKERFSAEFPKEGPSILRIQQVVRGDSAAYFCASSLLAGGQETQYFGPGTRLLVL.

The chain couples TRBV6-5 to TRBJ2-3, with D hard to call. Deletions cut 4 bases from V and 2 bases from J, with 10 bases between. This CDR3 region has 14 residues. Germline V gives CDR1 MNHEY, CDR2 SVGAGI. This chain's CDR3 is CASSFRANTDTQYF. In nucleotides, the CDR3 is TGTGCCAGCAGTTTTAGGGCAAACACAGATACGCAGTATTTT.

This clone was picked up one time. V is TRBV30 and J is TRBJ2-7; D unresolved. Trimming left V 1 base short and J 3 bases short, with 7 bases between. This CDR3 comprises 12 residues. Germline CDR1 is GTSNPN and CDR2 is SVGIG (reference sequence). The CDR3 DNA sequence: TGTGCCTGGAGTGATACCGACTACGAGCAGTACTTC. It yields the protein CAWSDTDYEQYF.

The chain couples TRBV30 to TRBJ2-1, with 8 bases identical to TRBD2. With V trimmed by 3 bases and J by 8 bases, 9 bases remained unmatched. Germline CDR1 is GTSNPN and CDR2 is SVGIG (reference sequence). This CDR3 comprises 14 residues. CDR3 protein: CAWRGGGRTDEQFF. CDR3 in DNA: TGTGCCTGGAGAGGAGGCGGGAGGACCGATGAGCAGTTCTTC.

Concerning this clone itself: The germline gene is not matched at one end of the junction; a read error may be the cause. The chain recombines TRBV5-6 with TRBJ1-1, with TRBD1 identical over 10 bases. Germline CDR1 SGHDT, CDR2 YYEEEE. The CDR3 spans 15 residues. DNA of the CDR3: TGTGCCGGCAGCGCCGCGACAGGGGGCAACACTGAAGCTTTCTTT. Translated: CAGSAATGGNTEAFF.

This clone has at least ten counts. The chain links TRBV23-1 to TRBJ2-7; no definite D call. TRBV23-1 belongs to the ORF category, with a function that is uncertain. Trimming cost V 4 bases and J 7 bases, with 17 bases left between them. The CDR3 extends over 14 amino acids. DNA for the CDR3: TGCGCCAGCAGTCCCCGCACAGACCCGCTTGAGCAGTACTTC. Residues: CASSPRTDPLEQYF.

This clone was detected only a few times. Other DNA sequences in the same sample also yield this CDR3. The chain combines TRBV9 with TRBJ2-5, with 9 positions matching TRBD1. Germline CDR1 SGDLS, CDR2 YYNGEE. V dropped 3 bases and J dropped 5; count of bases not matched to a gene: 5. CDR3 length: 14 residues. Here the CDR3 DNA reads TGTGCCAGCAGCGCGAGGACAGGGGAGGAGACCCAGTACTTC. This sequence encodes CASSARTGEETQYF.

V usage is TRBV7-6 and J usage is TRBJ2-6; D not certain. The CDR3 sequence is 15 residues long. V was shortened by 5 bases and J by 0 bases, with 8 bases between the two germline ends. The germline gives CDR1 SGHVS, CDR2 FNYEAQ. CDR3 sequence (DNA): TGTGCCAGCAGCCCGCGCGGCTCTGGGGCCAACGTCCTGACTTTC. Its protein is CASSPRGSGANVLTF.

V usage is TRBV6-1 and J usage is TRBJ2-5; 8 nucleotides match TRBD2. The CDR3 length is 14 residues. V lost 1 base and J lost 5; bases outside the gene matches: 3. Germline lookup yields CDR1 MNHNS and CDR2 SASEGT. The CDR3 region has the DNA TGTGCCAGCAGTGAAGAGAGCGGGAGTGAGACCCAGTACTTC. It encodes CASSEESGSETQYF.

This chain joins TRBV7-9 and TRBJ2-2; the match to TRBD2 covers 8 bases. Germline V CDR1 and CDR2: SEHNR, FQNEAQ (reference sequence). J was trimmed by 1 base and V by 2 bases; bases with no gene match: 3. CDR3 length: 16 residues. CDR3 sequence (DNA): TGTGCCAGCAGCTTACTAGCGGGTCTGAACACCGGGGAGCTGTTTTTT. Translation gives CASSLLAGLNTGELFF.

This chain joins TRBV5-4 and TRBJ1-4; TRBD1 aligns across 10 bases. The CDR3 has 15 amino acids. Trimming at V came to 4 bases and at J to 7 bases, leaving 7 bases not matched to a gene. The germline gives CDR1 SGHNT, CDR2 YYREEE (reference sequence). This CDR3 is CASSADRGLGEKLFF. In DNA form, the CDR3 reads TGTGCCAGCAGCGCAGACAGGGGGCTTGGTGAAAAACTGTTTTTT.

The J gene is TRBJ2-6, the V gene TRBV10-2, with D unresolved. CDR1 and CDR2 (germline): WSHSY, SAAADI. The CDR3 totals 13 residues. V was clipped by 6 bases and J by 1 base, with 4 bases between them. The CDR3 here is CASRGSGANVLTF. The CDR3 nucleotides are TGCGCCAGCAGGGGTTCTGGGGCCAACGTCCTGACTTTC.

The chain has TRBV7-2 and TRBJ2-1, with 9 bases aligning to TRBD2. The CDR3 covers 15 residues. CDR1 SGHTA and CDR2 FQGNSA come from the germline V gene. V was pared by 1 base and J by 6 bases, with 4 bases of the junction left unmatched. The CDR3 reads CASSLGGRAGNEQFF. The CDR3, as DNA: TGTGCCAGCAGCTTAGGCGGGAGGGCCGGCAATGAGCAGTTCTTC.